Following are 26 T cell receptor beta chains from one sample sequenced in a study of blood T cell repertoires in COVID-19. Method: immunoSEQ multiplex PCR; TCRdb's copy keeps in-frame clones and lacks some. The repertoire has some 94,000 clones, 87% of them found once; the top ten carry around 20%. Sequencing input: peripheral blood. Source of these receptors: a woman aged 60-75 years with COVID-19, enrolled during active disease.

The chain recombines TRBV7-9 with TRBJ2-1, with TRBD1 identical over 12 bases. The germline V gene encodes CDR1 SEHNR and CDR2 FQNEAQ (reference sequence). This CDR3 spans 16 amino acids. V lost 6 bases, J lost 9 bases, and 12 bases stayed unmatched. The CDR3 here is CASRPPVGQGAVEQFF. The CDR3 region has the DNA TGTGCCAGCAGGCCCCCGGTGGGACAGGGGGCTGTTGAGCAGTTCTTC.

The genes are TRBV30 and TRBJ1-1; perhaps TRBD1 as D (5 bases). CDR3 length equals 11 residues. V lost 5 bases and J 9 bases, leaving 13 bases between the germline ends. Germline values: CDR1 GTSNPN, CDR2 SVGIG (reference sequence). Here the CDR3 reads CAWGPGLKAFF. CDR3 coding DNA: TGTGCCTGGGGGCCGGGACTCAAAGCTTTCTTT.

The CDR3 is CASSPDTNNSPLHF. Written as DNA, the CDR3 is TGTGCCAGCAGTCCAGACACGAATAATTCACCCCTCCACTTT. The chain combines TRBV7-9 with TRBJ1-6; D remains unclear. Deletions cut 6 bases from V and 5 bases from J, with 11 bases between. In germline, CDR1 is SEHNR, CDR2 FQNEAQ (reference sequence). The CDR3 loop spans 14 amino acids. Using reference TRBV7-9 and TRBJ1-6 for the parts outside the CDR3, the full variable domain is DTGVSQNPRHKITKRGQNVTFRCDPISEHNRLYWYRQTLGQGPEFLTYFQNEAQLEKSRLLSDRFSAERPKGSFSTLEIQRTEQGDSAMYLCASSPDTNNSPLHFGNGTRLTVT.

The J gene is TRBJ2-2, the V gene TRBV5-1, with a possible D match to TRBD1 (5 bases). Germline values: CDR1 SGHRS, CDR2 YFSETQ. Trimming stripped 0 bases from V and 5 bases from J, with 14 bases between. The CDR3 length is 16 residues. CDR3 sequence: CASSLVQGTRTGELFF. Written as DNA, the CDR3 is TGCGCCAGCAGCTTGGTTCAGGGCACAAGGACCGGGGAGCTGTTTTTT.

The V gene is TRBV4-3, the J gene TRBJ1-5; D is unclear. V shed 0 bases and J shed 5 bases, with 8 bases lying between them. Germline V lookup: CDR1 LGHNA, CDR2 YSLEER. This CDR3 contains 14 residues. The CDR3 nucleotides read TGCGCCAGCAGCCAAGATCCCATTTATCAGCCCCAGCATTTT. This codes for CASSQDPIYQPQHF.

V is TRBV15 and J is TRBJ2-3; D is unclear. The CDR3 contains 15 residues. Germline V gene lookup returns CDR1 LNHNV and CDR2 YYDKDF (reference sequence). V lost 0 bases and J 4 bases, leaving 11 bases between the germline ends. The CDR3 reads CATSRDIHGSDTQYF. The DNA for the CDR3 is TGTGCCACCAGCAGAGATATACACGGGTCAGATACGCAGTATTTT. The variable domain in full, with the rest retrieved from reference TRBV15 and TRBJ2-3, is DAMVIQNPRYQVTQFGKPVTLSCSQTLNHNVMYWYQQKSSQAPKLLFHYYDKDFNNEADTPDNFQSRRPNTSFCFLDIRSPGLGDTAMYLCATSRDIHGSDTQYFGPGTRLTVL.

The gene calls are TRBV7-2 and TRBJ2-1, with 11 bases fitting TRBD2. The V gene's germline CDR1 is SGHTA and CDR2 FQGNSA. The V segment lost 3 bases and the J segment 5 bases; nucleotides outside the gene matches: 6. This CDR3 is built from 16 residues. The chain's CDR3 is CASSFALAGGNNEQFF. The CDR3 DNA reads as TGTGCCAGCAGCTTCGCCCTAGCGGGGGGTAACAATGAGCAGTTCTTC.

The V call is TRBV2, the J call TRBJ1-1, with unresolved D. The CDR3 has 13 amino acids. Germline V lookup: CDR1 SNHLY, CDR2 FYNNEI. Trimming pared 1 base from V and 1 base from J, leaving 4 bases between. The CDR3 region is CASSEVWNTEAFF. The DNA for the CDR3 is TGTGCCAGCAGTGAAGTCTGGAACACTGAAGCTTTCTTT.

This sequence joins TRBV4-3 and TRBJ2-1, with D possibly TRBD2 on 6 matching bases. The CDR3 is made up of 17 amino acids. V gave up 0 bases and J gave up 4 bases, with 16 bases separating them. Germline lookup yields CDR1 LGHNA and CDR2 YSLEER. The CDR3 sequence is CASSQDLVLAGYNEQFF. CDR3 nucleotide sequence: TGCGCCAGCAGCCAAGATTTGGTACTAGCTGGGTACAATGAGCAGTTCTTC.

This chain uses TRBV7-3 with TRBJ2-1; no clear D gene. V was cut by 2 bases and J by 7 bases, with 9 bases left in between. This CDR3 is 13 amino acids long. Germline-derived CDR1 and CDR2 are SGHTA and FQGTGA. The CDR3 bases are TGTGCCAGCAGCTTATACCAGGCAAATGAGCAGTTCTTC. Amino acids: CASSLYQANEQFF.

The chain couples TRBV7-2 to TRBJ2-7, with D possibly TRBD2 on 6 matching bases. The CDR3 extends over 15 amino acids. Between the trimmed V and J ends, which lost 1 base and 9 bases, there was a span of 19 bases. CDR1 SGHTA and CDR2 FQGNSA come from the germline V gene. The CDR3, as DNA: TGTGCCAGCAGCTTAGTTTGGGGGGACCAAATGGGGCAGTACTTC. Translation gives CASSLVWGDQMGQYF. Together with reference TRBV7-2 and TRBJ2-7, the CDR3 gives the full variable domain: GAGVSQSPSNKVTEKGKDVELRCDPISGHTALYWYRQSLGQGLEFLIYFQGNSAPDKSGLPSDRFSAERTGGSVSTLTIQRTQQEDSAVYLCASSLVWGDQMGQYFGPGTRLTVT.

The rearrangement joins TRBV18 to TRBJ1-4; no clear D gene. CDR3 length equals 15 residues. Trimming removed 2 bases at V and 3 bases at J, with 10 bases between. CDR1 is KGHSH, CDR2 LQKENI, per germline. The CDR3 region has the DNA TGTGCCAGCTCACCAATACCCCCAGCTAATGAAAAACTGTTTTTT. Translated: CASSPIPPANEKLFF.

The CDR3 loop reads CASSQVRSSNTEAFF. The DNA of the CDR3 is TGTGCCAGCAGCCAAGTCCGGAGCTCGAACACTGAAGCTTTCTTT. The chain carries TRBV3-1 (or the pseudogene TRBV3-2) and TRBJ1-1, with unresolved D. The length of the CDR3 is 15 residues. Looked up from germline, CDR1 is LGHDT and CDR2 is YNNKEL (reference sequence). V lost 1 base and J lost 1, with 10 bases in between.

The genes are TRBV3-1 (or the pseudogene TRBV3-2) and TRBJ2-1, with TRBD1 matching over 8 bases. Germline loops: CDR1 LGHDT, CDR2 YNNKEL (reference sequence). CDR3 size: 17 residues. V gave up 3 bases and J gave up 1 base; unmatched junction bases: 8. The CDR3 loop reads CASSHPYRGASYNEQFF. CDR3 bases: TGTGCCAGCAGCCACCCATACAGGGGGGCTTCCTACAATGAGCAGTTCTTC.

The chain has TRBV11-2 and TRBJ1-2; D gene ambiguous. The CDR3 length is 13 residues. V dropped 1 base and J dropped 2 bases, with 5 bases sitting between them. Germline V gene data show CDR1 as SGHAT and CDR2 as FQNNGV. The CDR3 DNA sequence: TGTGCCAGCAGCTTAGCCAGAAACTATGGCTACACCTTC. Protein product: CASSLARNYGYTF.

The rearrangement links TRBV7-2 to TRBJ2-7; TRBD2 matches at 10 bases. V lost 0 bases, J lost 6 bases, and 5 bases stayed unmatched. CDR3 size: 15 residues. In germline, CDR1 is SGHTA, CDR2 FQGNSA. CDR3 sequence (DNA): TGTGCCAGCAGCTTAGCCGTGGGACTAGCGAGCGAGCAGTACTTC. It translates to CASSLAVGLASEQYF.

This clone occurred once. The chain recombines TRBV20-1 with TRBJ1-2; D may be TRBD1 (6 bases). V was pared by 5 bases and J by 6 bases, with 10 bases between. CDR1 DFQATT and CDR2 SNEGSKA come from the germline V gene (reference sequence). This CDR3 region has 11 residues. CDR3 in amino acids: CSALRTDGYTF. CDR3 DNA: TGCAGTGCTTTACGGACAGATGGCTACACCTTC.

The chain carries TRBV2 and TRBJ1-6; TRBD1 agrees at 7 bases. Per germline, CDR1 SNHLY and CDR2 FYNNEI. V lost 10 bases, J lost 9 bases, and 3 bases stayed unmatched. The CDR3 spans 11 residues. CDR3 nucleotides: TGTGCCACCCACAGGGGTTCACCCCTCCACTTT. It yields the protein CATHRGSPLHF. The full variable domain, with the rest looked up from reference TRBV2 and TRBJ1-6, is EPEVTQTPSHQVTQMGQEVILRCVPISNHLYFYWYRQILGQKVEFLVSFYNNEISEKSEIFDDQFSVERPDGSNFTLKIRSTKLEDSAMYFCATHRGSPLHFGNGTRLTVT.

V and J are TRBV6-2 or TRBV6-3 and TRBJ1-2, with D uncertain. The CDR3 sequence is 12 residues long. Deletions cut 4 bases from V and 5 bases from J, with 8 bases between. In germline, CDR1 is MNHEY, CDR2 SVGEGT. The CDR3 DNA follows: TGTGCCAGCAGTTTGTCCGGGTATGGCTACACCTTC. This translates into CASSLSGYGYTF.

In its sample, this clone was seen a few times. The CDR3 is CASSTRGGTNEKLFF. The CDR3 bases are TGTGCCAGCTCAACTCGGGGTGGCACTAATGAAAAACTGTTTTTT. V is TRBV18 and J is TRBJ1-4; no firm D call. Germline CDR1 is KGHSH and CDR2 is LQKENI. Trimming pared 5 bases from V and 2 bases from J, leaving 12 bases between. This CDR3 contains 15 residues.

The chain employs TRBV21-1 and TRBJ1-1; TRBD1, the table's D call, was not compared with the DNA. TRBV21-1 is given as a pseudogene. The CDR3 runs to 17 residues. The CDR3 sequence is CASRPGQDTKMNTEAFF. As DNA, the CDR3 is TGTGCCAGCAGACCGGGACAGGATACGAAAATGAACACTGAAGCTTTCTTT.

The chain uses TRBV7-9 and TRBJ1-5, with D possibly matching TRBD1 (5 bases). The CDR3 extends over 14 amino acids. Germline lookup yields CDR1 SEHNR and CDR2 FQNEAQ (reference sequence). Trimming pared 5 bases from V and 5 bases from J, leaving 13 bases between. The CDR3 here is CASSPVTGDQPQHF. Here the CDR3 DNA reads TGTGCCAGCAGCCCCGTGACGGGGGATCAGCCCCAGCATTTT.

This clone was counted a few times. The CDR3 DNA reads as TGTGCCAGCAGCAACAGGGGTATGGATAGCAATCAGCCCCAGCATTTT. Its translation is CASSNRGMDSNQPQHF. V gene TRBV6-6 combines with J gene TRBJ1-5; the match to TRBD1 covers 7 bases. This CDR3 is built from 16 residues. Germline-derived CDR1 and CDR2 are MNHNY and SVGAGI (reference sequence). After removal of 6 bases from V and 0 bases from J, the junction contained 8 bases not matched to a gene.

In its sample, this clone was seen once. The chain combines TRBV5-4 with TRBJ1-2; the D is unclear. The germline V and J ends were trimmed by 0 bases and 7 bases, with 10 bases remaining between them. The CDR3 length is 13 residues. CDR1 is SGHNT, CDR2 YYREEE, per germline (reference sequence). CDR3 sequence: CASSLDGVLGYTF. Written as DNA, the CDR3 is TGTGCCAGCAGCTTGGACGGGGTTCTTGGCTACACCTTC.

The chain uses TRBV5-1 and TRBJ2-2; D possibly corresponds to TRBD1 (6 bases). The V end lost 0 bases, the J end lost 3 bases, and 6 bases lay between the germline ends. CDR3 length: 14 residues. Looked up from germline, CDR1 is SGHRS and CDR2 is YFSETQ. The CDR3: CASSLDRDTGELFF. CDR3 nucleotide sequence: TGCGCCAGCAGCTTGGACAGGGACACCGGGGAGCTGTTTTTT.

The gene calls are TRBV28 and TRBJ1-6; 7 nucleotides agree with TRBD1. Germline V gives CDR1 MDHEN, CDR2 SYDVKM. Losses at the gene ends were 4 bases for V and 11 bases for J; bases not matched to a gene: 8. This CDR3 region has 14 residues. Written as DNA, the CDR3 is TGTGCCAGCAGTTCGCGACAGGGTATAACACCCCTCCACTTT. As protein: CASSSRQGITPLHF.